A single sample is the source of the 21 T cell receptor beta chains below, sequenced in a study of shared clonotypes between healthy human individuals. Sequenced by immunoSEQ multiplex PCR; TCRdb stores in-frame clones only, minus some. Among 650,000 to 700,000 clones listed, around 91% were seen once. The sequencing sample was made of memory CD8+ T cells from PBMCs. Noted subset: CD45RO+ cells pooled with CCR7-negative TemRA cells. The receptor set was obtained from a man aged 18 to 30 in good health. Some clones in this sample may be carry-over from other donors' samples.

As DNA, the CDR3 is TGTGCCACCAGCAGAGGGGGACTTAATGAAAAACTGTTTTTT. Its protein is CATSRGGLNEKLFF. The chain links TRBV15 to TRBJ1-4, with TRBD1 as a possible D gene (5 bases). This CDR3 is built from 14 residues. With 1 base removed from V and 4 bases from J, the gap between germline ends came to 7 bases. CDR1 is LNHNV and CDR2 is YYDKDF in the germline V gene (reference sequence).

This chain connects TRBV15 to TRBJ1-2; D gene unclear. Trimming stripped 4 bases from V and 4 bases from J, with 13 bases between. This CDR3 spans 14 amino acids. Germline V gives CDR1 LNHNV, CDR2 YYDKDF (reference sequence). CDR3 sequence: CATSTGASGYGYTF. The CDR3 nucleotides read TGTGCCACCAGCACAGGAGCTAGTGGCTATGGCTACACCTTC.

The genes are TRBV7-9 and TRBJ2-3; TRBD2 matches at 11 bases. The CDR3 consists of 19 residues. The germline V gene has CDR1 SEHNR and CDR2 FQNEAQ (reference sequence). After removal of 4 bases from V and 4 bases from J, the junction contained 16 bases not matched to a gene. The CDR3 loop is CASSSSWLAGGNGADTQYF. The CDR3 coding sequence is TGTGCCAGCAGCTCATCCTGGCTAGCGGGAGGTAATGGAGCAGATACGCAGTATTTT.

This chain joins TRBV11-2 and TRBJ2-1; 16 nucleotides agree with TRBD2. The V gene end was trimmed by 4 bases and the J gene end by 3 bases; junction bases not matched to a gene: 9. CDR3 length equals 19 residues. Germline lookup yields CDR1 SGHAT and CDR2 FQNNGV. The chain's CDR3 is CASSSPGTSGRAFYNEQFF. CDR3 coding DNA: TGTGCCAGCAGCTCGCCCGGGACTAGCGGGAGGGCCTTCTACAATGAGCAGTTCTTC.

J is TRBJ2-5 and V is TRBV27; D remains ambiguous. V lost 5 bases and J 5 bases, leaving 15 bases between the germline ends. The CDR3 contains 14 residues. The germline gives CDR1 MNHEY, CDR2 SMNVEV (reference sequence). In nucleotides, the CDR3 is TGTGCCAGCAGTCCCTACCCGGGTGGGGAGACCCAGTACTTC. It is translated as CASSPYPGGETQYF.

The CDR3 loop reads CASSESFSVPGEQYF. Here the CDR3 DNA reads TGTGCCAGTAGCGAGAGTTTTAGCGTACCTGGCGAGCAGTACTTC. The chain uses TRBV19 and TRBJ2-7; D perhaps matches TRBD2 (5 bases). Looked up from germline, CDR1 is LNHDA and CDR2 is SQIVND (reference sequence). Trimming cost V 6 bases and J 6 bases, with 21 bases left between them. This CDR3 contains 15 residues.

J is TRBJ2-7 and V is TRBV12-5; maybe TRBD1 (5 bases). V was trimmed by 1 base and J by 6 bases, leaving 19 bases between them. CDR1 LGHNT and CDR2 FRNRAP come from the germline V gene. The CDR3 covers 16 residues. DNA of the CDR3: TGTGCTAGTGGTTTGGAGATCAGGGCCGCCCCCTGCGAGCAGTACTTC. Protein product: CASGLEIRAAPCEQYF.

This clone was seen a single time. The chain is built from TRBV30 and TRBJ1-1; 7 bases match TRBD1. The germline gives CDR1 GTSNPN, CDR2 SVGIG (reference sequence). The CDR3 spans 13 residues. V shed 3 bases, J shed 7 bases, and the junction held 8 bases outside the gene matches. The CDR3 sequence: CAWSIGTAVEAFF. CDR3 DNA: TGTGCCTGGAGCATCGGGACAGCTGTTGAAGCTTTCTTT.

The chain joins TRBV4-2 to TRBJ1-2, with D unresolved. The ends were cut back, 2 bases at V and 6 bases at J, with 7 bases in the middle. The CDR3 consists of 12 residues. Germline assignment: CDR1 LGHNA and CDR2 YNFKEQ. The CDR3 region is CASSQPGDGYTF. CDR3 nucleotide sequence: TGTGCCAGCAGCCAACCTGGAGATGGCTACACCTTC.

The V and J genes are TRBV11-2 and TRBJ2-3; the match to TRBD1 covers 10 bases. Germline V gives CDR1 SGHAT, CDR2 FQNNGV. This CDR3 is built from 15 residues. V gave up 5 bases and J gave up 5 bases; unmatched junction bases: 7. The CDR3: CASSPGQGSIDTQYF. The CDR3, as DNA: TGTGCCAGCAGCCCGGGACAGGGGTCAATAGATACGCAGTATTTT.

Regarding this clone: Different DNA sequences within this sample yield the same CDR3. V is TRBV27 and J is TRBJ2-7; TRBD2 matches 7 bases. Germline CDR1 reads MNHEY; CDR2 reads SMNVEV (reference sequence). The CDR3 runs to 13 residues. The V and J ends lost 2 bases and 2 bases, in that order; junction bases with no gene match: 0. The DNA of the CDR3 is TGTGCCAGCAGTTTACGGGGGGCCTACGAGCAGTACTTC. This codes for CASSLRGAYEQYF.

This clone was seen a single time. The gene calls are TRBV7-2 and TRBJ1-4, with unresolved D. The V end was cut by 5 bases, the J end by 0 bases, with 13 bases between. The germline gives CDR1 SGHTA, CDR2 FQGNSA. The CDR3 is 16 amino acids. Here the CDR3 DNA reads TGTGCCAGCAGCCCCTTAGGGTATGCAACTAATGAAAAACTGTTTTTT. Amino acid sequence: CASSPLGYATNEKLFF.

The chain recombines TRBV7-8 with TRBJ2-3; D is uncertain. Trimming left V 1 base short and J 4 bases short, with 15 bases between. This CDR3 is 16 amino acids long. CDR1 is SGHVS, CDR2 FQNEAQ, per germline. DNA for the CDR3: TGTGCCAGCAGCTTAGGGCCTGGCTTGAGAGCAGATACGCAGTATTTT. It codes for CASSLGPGLRADTQYF.

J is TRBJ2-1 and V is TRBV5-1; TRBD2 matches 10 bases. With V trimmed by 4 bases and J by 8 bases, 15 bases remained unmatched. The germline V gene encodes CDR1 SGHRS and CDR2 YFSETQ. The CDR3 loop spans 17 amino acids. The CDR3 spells CASSPQRTSGIKDEQFF. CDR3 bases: TGCGCCAGCAGCCCCCAAAGAACTAGCGGGATTAAGGATGAGCAGTTCTTC.

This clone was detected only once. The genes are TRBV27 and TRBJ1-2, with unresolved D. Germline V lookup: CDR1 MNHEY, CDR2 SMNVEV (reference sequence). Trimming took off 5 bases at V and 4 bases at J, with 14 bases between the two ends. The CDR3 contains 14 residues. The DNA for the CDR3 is TGTGCCAGCAGTCCCCAGCATACTTCCTATGGCTACACCTTC. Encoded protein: CASSPQHTSYGYTF.

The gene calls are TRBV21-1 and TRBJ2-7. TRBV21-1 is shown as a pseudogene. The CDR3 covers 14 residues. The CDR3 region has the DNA TGTGCCAGCAGCAAAGGAGGACCAGGAGCCGAGCAGTACTTC. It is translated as CASSKGGPGAEQYF.

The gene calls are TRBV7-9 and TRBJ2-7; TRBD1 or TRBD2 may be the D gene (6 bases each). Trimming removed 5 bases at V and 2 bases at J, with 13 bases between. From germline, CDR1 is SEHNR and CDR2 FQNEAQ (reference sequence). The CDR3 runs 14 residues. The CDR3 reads CASSKPGAAYEQYF. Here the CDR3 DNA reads TGTGCCAGCAGCAAGCCGGGGGCAGCCTACGAGCAGTACTTC.

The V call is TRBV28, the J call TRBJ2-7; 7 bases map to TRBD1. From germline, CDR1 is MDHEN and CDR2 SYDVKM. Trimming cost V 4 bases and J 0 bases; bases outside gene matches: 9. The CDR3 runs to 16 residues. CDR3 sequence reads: CASSSYRGPSSYEQYF. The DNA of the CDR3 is TGTGCCAGCAGTTCGTACAGGGGCCCGAGCTCCTACGAGCAGTACTTC.

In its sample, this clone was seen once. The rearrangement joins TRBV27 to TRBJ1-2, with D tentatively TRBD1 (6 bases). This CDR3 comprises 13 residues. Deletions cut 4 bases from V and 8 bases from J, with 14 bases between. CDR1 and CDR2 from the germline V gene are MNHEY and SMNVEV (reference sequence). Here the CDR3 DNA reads TGTGCCAGCAGTTCCCGGGGGCCGGGGGGCTACACCTTC. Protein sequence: CASSSRGPGGYTF.

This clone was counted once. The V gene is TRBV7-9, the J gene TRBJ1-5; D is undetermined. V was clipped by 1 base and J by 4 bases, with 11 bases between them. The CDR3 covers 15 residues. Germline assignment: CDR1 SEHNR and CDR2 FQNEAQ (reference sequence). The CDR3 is CASSLDGSQNQPQHF. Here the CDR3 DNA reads TGTGCCAGCAGCTTAGACGGGTCACAAAATCAGCCCCAGCATTTT.

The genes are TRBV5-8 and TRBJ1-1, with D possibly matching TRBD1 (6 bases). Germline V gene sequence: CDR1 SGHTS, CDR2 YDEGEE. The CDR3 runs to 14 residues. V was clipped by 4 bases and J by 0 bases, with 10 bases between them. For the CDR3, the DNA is TGTGCCAGCAGCCCGGACAGCGTGAACACTGAAGCTTTCTTT. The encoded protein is CASSPDSVNTEAFF. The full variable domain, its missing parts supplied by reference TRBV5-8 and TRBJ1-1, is EAGVTQSPTHLIKTRGQQATLRCSPISGHTSVYWYQQALGLGLQFLLWYDEGEERNRGNFPPRFSGRQFPNYSSELNVNALELEDSALYLCASSPDSVNTEAFFGQGTRLTVV.